The source of this T cell receptor beta chain is a study of spatial heterogeneity in lung cancer (dated by TCRdb to between 2018 and 2020). Turning to the overall study: The donors were more than 65 patients from the lung TRACERx cohort who had early-stage, untreated non-small cell lung cancer. Follow-up PBMC samples were sequenced whenever available, and the median time to follow-up was roughly 22 months after resection. More beta-chain than alpha-chain transcripts were consistently detected, likely reflecting higher beta-chain transcript abundance. In the raw uncorrected reads, each unique combination of TCR and UMI appeared more than ten times on average. The study quantitatively compared TCR alpha and beta repertoires across multiple tumor regions, matched nontumor lung and blood in non-small cell lung cancer. TCR repertoire features were related to nonsynonymous mutation counts determined by whole-exome sequencing of tumor tissue. Both alpha and beta chains were TCR-sequenced in roughly 200 tumor regions, approximately 68 matched nontumor lung samples and some 50 PBMC samples obtained at surgery.

The paper as a whole reports these results and caveats: Ubiquitous expanded tumor TCRs were detected in blood more often at tumor resection than at routine follow-up. Additional single-cell paired TCR alpha and beta sequencing was considered necessary to confirm, at a functional level, the hypothesis that regional TCRs recognize regional mutations. Comparisons of baseline and follow-up blood repertoires included only 14 patients.

The time point label, as the study defines it: blood at routine non-recurrence follow-up after resection. TCR sequencing used whole RNA extracted from tumor and nontumor lung tissue, or from cryopreserved PBMC samples, without cell sorting. Only patients for whom sufficient RNA was available from at least two tumor regions were selected for TCR sequencing. The library was obtained by 5' RACE. TCRdb names NextSeq 500 as the instrument used. The TCR library protocol attached a unique molecular identifier to each TCR cDNA molecule to allow correction of PCR and sequencing errors. From the authors' description of their analysis: Decombinator tools were used for TCR identification, UMI-based error correction and CDR3 extraction. TCRs above a frequency of 2 per 1,000, corresponding to the top 1% of the tumor frequency distribution, were defined as expanded. Rényi diversity was computed with the R vegan package after subsampling each repertoire 100 times to 5,000 TCRs. CDR3 similarity networks were built from amino acid triplet string-kernel similarity, connecting CDR3s with pairwise similarity above 0.82. Clones were called with MiXCR by TCRdb after fastp trimmed the public reads at Q25, and only in-frame beta chains were retained. Here each entry gathers all rows of one CDR3 protein and keeps the most common genes and DNA. The V and J calls were not made by the authors but by TCRdb's processing. This sample comprises about 120,000 distinct CDR3 sequences, 12% of them detected only once. 16% of the sample rests with the top ten.

This clonotype occurred a few times. The antigen this receptor binds is unknown. No much larger clone exists at a distance of one base, and base qualities are not known. The CDR3 numbers 14 residues from cysteine through phenylalanine. Only the CDR3 portion is preserved as DNA: 42 bases, with reading frame beginning at the first base. CDR1 and CDR2 (DFQATT, SNEGSKA) derive from the germline V gene (reference sequence). V lost 6 bases and J lost 6 bases, and the count of bases not matched to a germline gene is 9. Sequenced material: PBMCs, taken at follow-up. The sequence was obtained from a male donor with early-stage non-small cell lung cancer. The sequence links TRBV20-1 to TRBJ2-3; TRBD1 fits 10 bases in the junction. The nucleotide sequence is TGCAGTGCCCTGGACAGGGGGAAGGGGGATACGCAGTATTTT. Its translation reads: CSALDRGKGDTQYF.